This section outlines one T cell receptor (beta chain) sequence together with its context. Its antigen is not identified. This sample was taken from a study of T cells in localized non-small cell lung cancer. Trimming removed 8 bases from V and 1 base from J; junction bases left unmatched: 13. This CDR3 is built from 16 residues. Germline assignment: CDR1 MNHGY and CDR2 SAAAGT. Findings and limits, study-wide: Adjacent lung exhibited a median of approximately 50 among the 100 most abundant tumor clones. A higher density of T cells in blood coincided with extended overall survival.

TCRdb's copy holds only in-frame clones and misses some; the assay was immunoSEQ multiplex PCR. Among about 78,000 clones, about four fifths were seen once, and the ten largest hold approximately 2.5%. The sequences come from peripheral blood, collected before any cancer treatment. The receptor comes from a man aged 40 to 70 with stage I lung adenocarcinoma. The V call is TRBV6-8, the J call TRBJ1-1, with 7 bases lining up with TRBD1. The CDR3 DNA reads as TGTGCCAGCCTCCTCAAATTCGACAGGGAGAACACTGAAGCTTTCTTT. Translated, it gives CASLLKFDRENTEAFF.